The rows below give T cell receptor beta chains drawn from one sample of a study of blood T cells in healthy people across ages. TCRdb reprocessed the 5' RACE reads via MiXCR and lists one record per CDR3 protein. The sample includes around 800,000 distinct CDR3 sequences, about 62% seen only once; the top ten take about a quarter. Sequenced material: blood. The origin of the receptors is a man aged 30 to 39 in good health. The conserved cysteine and the conserved F or W are not part of the CDR3 here. Each record gives: D gene, V gene, CDR3 length, J gene, CDR3 protein. The D gene is left open where the match is weak.

d_gene: -; v_gene: TRBV5-1; len: 11; j_gene: TRBJ1-2; CDR3aa: VSSFGQFDGYT
d_gene: -; v_gene: TRBV29-1; len: 9; j_gene: TRBJ1-1; CDR3aa: SVTMNTEAF
d_gene: TRBD1; v_gene: TRBV5-8; len: 12; j_gene: TRBJ1-2; CDR3aa: ASSLDREAHGYT
d_gene: TRBD1; v_gene: TRBV12-3/TRBV12-4; len: 17; j_gene: -; CDR3aa: PSRKYRGNYGVWGYEQY
d_gene: -; v_gene: TRBV24-1; len: 13; j_gene: TRBJ2-3; CDR3aa: ATSGREGSTDTQY
d_gene: TRBD1; v_gene: TRBV11-1; len: 13; j_gene: TRBJ1-6; CDR3aa: ASSLGQGSDSPLH
d_gene: -; v_gene: TRBV7-2; len: 13; j_gene: TRBJ2-7; CDR3aa: ASSLSSRGSNEQY
d_gene: TRBD1; v_gene: TRBV20-1; len: 15; j_gene: TRBJ1-2; CDR3aa: SASRDGWDRESCGYT
d_gene: -; v_gene: TRBV4-1; len: 12; j_gene: TRBJ1-4; CDR3aa: ASSHPLRNEKLF
d_gene: -; v_gene: TRBV6-5; len: 12; j_gene: TRBJ2-5; CDR3aa: ASSYSYGFETQY
d_gene: -; v_gene: TRBV29-1; len: 11; j_gene: TRBJ1-2; CDR3aa: SVEPRGNYGYT
d_gene: TRBD2; v_gene: TRBV29-1; len: 17; j_gene: TRBJ2-1; CDR3aa: SVSPRLAGGPKRRNEQF
d_gene: -; v_gene: TRBV25-1; len: 12; j_gene: TRBJ2-4; CDR3aa: ASSEWGAGPIQY
d_gene: -; v_gene: TRBV27; len: 11; j_gene: TRBJ2-1; CDR3aa: ASSLNLRSEQF
d_gene: TRBD1; v_gene: TRBV13; len: 11; j_gene: TRBJ2-7; CDR3aa: ASSLWDSAEQY
d_gene: TRBD1; v_gene: TRBV3-1; len: 11; j_gene: TRBJ1-1; CDR3aa: VSSRQGATEAF
d_gene: -; v_gene: TRBV9; len: 12; j_gene: TRBJ2-1; CDR3aa: ASSVGDSVGGQF
d_gene: TRBD2; v_gene: TRBV7-6; len: 14; j_gene: TRBJ2-1; CDR3aa: ASSRNPGLAGEEQF
d_gene: -; v_gene: TRBV7-9; len: 13; j_gene: TRBJ1-1; CDR3aa: ASTYGGGENTEAF
d_gene: -; v_gene: TRBV28; len: 14; j_gene: TRBJ1-5; CDR3aa: ASSRTQGQPNQPQH
d_gene: TRBD1; v_gene: TRBV7-9; len: 13; j_gene: TRBJ2-1; CDR3aa: ASTTGGQGRNEQF
d_gene: -; v_gene: TRBV25-1; len: 14; j_gene: TRBJ1-6; CDR3aa: ASSTGGGDYNSPLH
d_gene: -; v_gene: TRBV6-5; len: 12; j_gene: TRBJ2-7; CDR3aa: ASSYSTGAYEQY
d_gene: -; v_gene: TRBV6-5; len: 10; j_gene: TRBJ2-7; CDR3aa: ASSSTRHEQY